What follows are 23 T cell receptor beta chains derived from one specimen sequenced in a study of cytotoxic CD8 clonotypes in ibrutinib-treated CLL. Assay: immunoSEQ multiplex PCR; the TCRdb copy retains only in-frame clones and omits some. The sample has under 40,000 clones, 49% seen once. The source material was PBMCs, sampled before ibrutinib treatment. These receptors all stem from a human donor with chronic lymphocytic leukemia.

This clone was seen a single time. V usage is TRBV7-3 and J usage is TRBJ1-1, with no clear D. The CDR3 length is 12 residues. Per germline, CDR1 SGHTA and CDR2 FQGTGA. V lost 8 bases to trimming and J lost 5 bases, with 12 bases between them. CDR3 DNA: TGTGCCAGCGGTTACGGTGGGACTGAAGCTTTCTTT. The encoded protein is CASGYGGTEAFF.

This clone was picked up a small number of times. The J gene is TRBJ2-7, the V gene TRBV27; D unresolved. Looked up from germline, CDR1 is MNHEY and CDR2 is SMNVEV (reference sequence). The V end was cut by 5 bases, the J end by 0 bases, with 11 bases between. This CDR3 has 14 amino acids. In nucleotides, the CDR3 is TGTGCCAGCAGTCCGAAATCGGTCTCCTACGAGCAGTACTTC. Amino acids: CASSPKSVSYEQYF.

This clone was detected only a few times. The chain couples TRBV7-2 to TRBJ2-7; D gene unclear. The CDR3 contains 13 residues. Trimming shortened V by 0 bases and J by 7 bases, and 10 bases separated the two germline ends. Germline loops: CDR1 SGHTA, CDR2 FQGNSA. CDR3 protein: CASSLATVGEQYF. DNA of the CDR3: TGTGCCAGCAGCTTAGCGACCGTGGGGGAGCAGTACTTC.

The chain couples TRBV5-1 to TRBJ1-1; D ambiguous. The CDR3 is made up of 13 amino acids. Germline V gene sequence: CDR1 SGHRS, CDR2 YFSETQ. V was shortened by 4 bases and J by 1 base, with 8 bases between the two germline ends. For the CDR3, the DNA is TGCGCCAGCAGCCTCACTAGGAACACTGAAGCTTTCTTT. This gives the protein CASSLTRNTEAFF.

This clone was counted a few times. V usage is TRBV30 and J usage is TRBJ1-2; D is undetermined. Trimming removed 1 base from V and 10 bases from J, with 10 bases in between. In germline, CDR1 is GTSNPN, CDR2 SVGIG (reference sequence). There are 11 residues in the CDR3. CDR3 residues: CAWSGQGDYTF. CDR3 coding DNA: TGTGCCTGGAGTGGGCAAGGAGACTACACCTTC.

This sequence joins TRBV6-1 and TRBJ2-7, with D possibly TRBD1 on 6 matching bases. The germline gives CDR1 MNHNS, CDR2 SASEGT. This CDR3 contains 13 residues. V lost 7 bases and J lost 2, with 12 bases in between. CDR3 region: CASIETGTYEQYF. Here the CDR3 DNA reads TGTGCCAGCATCGAGACAGGAACCTACGAGCAGTACTTC.

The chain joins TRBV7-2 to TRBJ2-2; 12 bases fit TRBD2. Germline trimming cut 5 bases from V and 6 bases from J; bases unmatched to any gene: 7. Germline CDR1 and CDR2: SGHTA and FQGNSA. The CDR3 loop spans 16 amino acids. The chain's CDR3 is CASSSTSGGFSGELFF. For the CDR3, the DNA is TGTGCCAGCAGCAGCACTAGCGGGGGGTTCTCCGGGGAGCTGTTTTTT.

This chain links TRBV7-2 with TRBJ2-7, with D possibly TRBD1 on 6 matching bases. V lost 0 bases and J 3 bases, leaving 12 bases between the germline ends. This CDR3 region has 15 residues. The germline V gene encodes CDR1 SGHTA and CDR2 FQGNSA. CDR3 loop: CASSLAQGRDYEQYF. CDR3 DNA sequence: TGTGCCAGCAGCTTAGCCCAGGGGAGAGACTACGAGCAGTACTTC.

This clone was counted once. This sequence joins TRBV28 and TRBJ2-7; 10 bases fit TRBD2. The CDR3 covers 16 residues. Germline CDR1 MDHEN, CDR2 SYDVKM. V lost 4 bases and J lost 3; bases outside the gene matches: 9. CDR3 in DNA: TGTGCCAGCAGTTCAAAGGGGTCTAGCGGGAGCTACGAGCAGTACTTC. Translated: CASSSKGSSGSYEQYF.

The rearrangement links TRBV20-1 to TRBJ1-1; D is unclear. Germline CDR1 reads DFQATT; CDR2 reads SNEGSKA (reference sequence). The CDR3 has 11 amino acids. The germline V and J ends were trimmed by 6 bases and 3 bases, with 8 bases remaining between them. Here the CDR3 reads CSAPGYTEAFF. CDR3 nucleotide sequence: TGCAGTGCCCCGGGCTACACTGAAGCTTTCTTT.

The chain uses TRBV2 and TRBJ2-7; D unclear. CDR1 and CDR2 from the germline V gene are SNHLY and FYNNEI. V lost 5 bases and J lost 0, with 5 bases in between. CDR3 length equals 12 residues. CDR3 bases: TGTGCCAGCAGTCGAGGCTCCTACGAGCAGTACTTC. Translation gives CASSRGSYEQYF.

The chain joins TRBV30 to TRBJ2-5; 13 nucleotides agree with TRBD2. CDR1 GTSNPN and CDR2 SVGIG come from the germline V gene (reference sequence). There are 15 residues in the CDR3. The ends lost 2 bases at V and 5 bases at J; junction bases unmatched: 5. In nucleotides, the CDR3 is TGTGCCTGGAGTCAGGGACTAGCGGGGTCGGAGACCCAGTACTTC. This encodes CAWSQGLAGSETQYF. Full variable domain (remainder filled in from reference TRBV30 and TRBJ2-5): SQTIHQWPATLVQPVGSPLSLECTVEGTSNPNLYWYRQAAGRGLQLLFYSVGIGQISSEVPQNLSASRPQDRQFILSSKKLLLSDSGFYLCAWSQGLAGSETQYFGPGTRLLVL.

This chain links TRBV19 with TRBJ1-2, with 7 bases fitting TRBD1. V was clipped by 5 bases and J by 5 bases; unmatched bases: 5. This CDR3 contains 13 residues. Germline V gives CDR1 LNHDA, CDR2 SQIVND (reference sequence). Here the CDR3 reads CASSGQGEYGYTF. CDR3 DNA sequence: TGTGCCAGTAGTGGGCAGGGGGAGTATGGCTACACCTTC.

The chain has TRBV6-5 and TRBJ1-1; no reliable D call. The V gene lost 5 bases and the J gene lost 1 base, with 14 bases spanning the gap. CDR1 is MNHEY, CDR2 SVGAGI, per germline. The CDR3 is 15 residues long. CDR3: CASSPREAGNTEAFF. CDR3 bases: TGTGCCAGCAGTCCACGAGAGGCGGGGAACACTGAAGCTTTCTTT.

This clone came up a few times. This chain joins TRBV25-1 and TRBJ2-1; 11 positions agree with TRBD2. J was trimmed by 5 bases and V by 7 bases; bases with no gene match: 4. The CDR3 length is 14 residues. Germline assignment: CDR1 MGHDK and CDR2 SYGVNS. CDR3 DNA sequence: TGTGCCAGCATAGCGGGGGGGATACACAATGAGCAGTTCTTC. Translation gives CASIAGGIHNEQFF.

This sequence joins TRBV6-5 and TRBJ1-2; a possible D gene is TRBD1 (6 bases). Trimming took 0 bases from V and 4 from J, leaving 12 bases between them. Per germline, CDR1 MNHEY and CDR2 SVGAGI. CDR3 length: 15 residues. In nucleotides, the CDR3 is TGTGCCAGCAGTTACTCTGGGGGCGTAATCTATGGCTACACCTTC. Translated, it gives CASSYSGGVIYGYTF.

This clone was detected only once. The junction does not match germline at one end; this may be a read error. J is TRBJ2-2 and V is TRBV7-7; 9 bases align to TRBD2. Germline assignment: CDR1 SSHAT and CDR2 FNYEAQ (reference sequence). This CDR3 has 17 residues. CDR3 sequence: CASSPLSGGFNTGELFF. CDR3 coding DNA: TGTGCTAGCAGCCCCCTTAGCGGGGGATTCAACACCGGGGAGCTGTTTTTT. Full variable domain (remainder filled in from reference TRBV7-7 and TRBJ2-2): GAGVSQSPRYKVTKRGQDVTLRCDPISSHATLYWYQQALGQGPEFLTYFNYEAQPDKSGLPSDRFSAERPEGSISTLTIQRTEQRDSAMYRCASSPLSGGFNTGELFFGEGSRLTVL.

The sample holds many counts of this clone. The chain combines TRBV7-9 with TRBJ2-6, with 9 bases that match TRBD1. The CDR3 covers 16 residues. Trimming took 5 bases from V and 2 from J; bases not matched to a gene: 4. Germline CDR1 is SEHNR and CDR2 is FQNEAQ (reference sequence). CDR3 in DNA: TGTGCCAGCAGCGTAACAGGGGGCGCTGGGGCCAACGTCCTGACTTTC. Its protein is CASSVTGGAGANVLTF.

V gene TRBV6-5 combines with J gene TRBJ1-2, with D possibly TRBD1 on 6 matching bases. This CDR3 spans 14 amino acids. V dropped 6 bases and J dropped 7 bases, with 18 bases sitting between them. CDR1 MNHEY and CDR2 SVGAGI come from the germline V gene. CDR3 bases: TGTGCCAGCAGGACAGACAGGAGAGGAACTGGCTACACCTTC. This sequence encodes CASRTDRRGTGYTF.

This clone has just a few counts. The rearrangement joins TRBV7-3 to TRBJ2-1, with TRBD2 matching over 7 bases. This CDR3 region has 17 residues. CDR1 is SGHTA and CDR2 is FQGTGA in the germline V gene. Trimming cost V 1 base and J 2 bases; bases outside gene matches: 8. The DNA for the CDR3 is TGTGCCAGCAGCTTAAACCCCCAGGCGGGGGCCTACAATGAGCAGTTCTTC. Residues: CASSLNPQAGAYNEQFF.

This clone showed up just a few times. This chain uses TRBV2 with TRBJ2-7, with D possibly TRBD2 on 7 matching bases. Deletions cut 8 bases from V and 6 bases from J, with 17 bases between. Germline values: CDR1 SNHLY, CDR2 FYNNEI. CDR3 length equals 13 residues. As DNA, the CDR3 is TGTGCCAGCCAAATAGGGGGGGCGAGCGAGCAGTACTTC. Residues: CASQIGGASEQYF.

The CDR3 loop is CASTTGGGRDTQYF. The CDR3, as DNA: TGTGCCAGCACCACGGGGGGAGGCCGGGATACGCAGTATTTT. The V call is TRBV27, the J call TRBJ2-3; 7 bases agree with TRBD2. The CDR3 extends over 14 amino acids. In germline, CDR1 is MNHEY, CDR2 SMNVEV (reference sequence). V lost 7 bases, J lost 6 bases, and 10 bases stayed unmatched.

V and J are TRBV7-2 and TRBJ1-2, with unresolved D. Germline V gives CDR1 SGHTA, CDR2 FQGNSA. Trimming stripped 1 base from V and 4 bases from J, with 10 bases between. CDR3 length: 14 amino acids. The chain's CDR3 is CASSLDGYSYGYTF. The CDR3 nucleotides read TGTGCCAGCAGCTTAGATGGGTACAGCTATGGCTACACCTTC.